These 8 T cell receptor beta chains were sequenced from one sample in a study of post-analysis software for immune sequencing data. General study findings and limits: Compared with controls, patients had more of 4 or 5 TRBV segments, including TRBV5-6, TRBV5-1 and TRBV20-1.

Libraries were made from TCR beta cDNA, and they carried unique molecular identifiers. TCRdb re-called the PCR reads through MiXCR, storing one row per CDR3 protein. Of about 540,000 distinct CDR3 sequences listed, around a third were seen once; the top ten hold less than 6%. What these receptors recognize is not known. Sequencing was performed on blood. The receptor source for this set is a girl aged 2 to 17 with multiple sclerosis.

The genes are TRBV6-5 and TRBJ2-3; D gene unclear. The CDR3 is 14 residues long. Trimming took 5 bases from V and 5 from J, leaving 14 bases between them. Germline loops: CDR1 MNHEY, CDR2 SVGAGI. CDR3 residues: CASSTQAFRDTQYF. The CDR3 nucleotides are TGTGCCAGCAGTACACAAGCCTTCAGAGATACGCAGTATTTT.

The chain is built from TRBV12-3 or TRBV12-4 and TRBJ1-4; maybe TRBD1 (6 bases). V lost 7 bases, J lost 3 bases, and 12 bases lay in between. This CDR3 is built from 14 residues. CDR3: CASKQGVANEKLFF. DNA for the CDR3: TGTGCCAGCAAACAGGGTGTAGCTAATGAAAAACTGTTTTTT.

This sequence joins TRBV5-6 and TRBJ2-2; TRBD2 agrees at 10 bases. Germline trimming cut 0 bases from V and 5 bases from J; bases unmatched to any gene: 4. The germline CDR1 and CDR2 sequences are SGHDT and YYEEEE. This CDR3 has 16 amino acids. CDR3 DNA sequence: TGTGCCAGCAGCTTGGAGCGGGGGGGCTGGACCGGGGAGCTGTTTTTT. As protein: CASSLERGGWTGELFF.

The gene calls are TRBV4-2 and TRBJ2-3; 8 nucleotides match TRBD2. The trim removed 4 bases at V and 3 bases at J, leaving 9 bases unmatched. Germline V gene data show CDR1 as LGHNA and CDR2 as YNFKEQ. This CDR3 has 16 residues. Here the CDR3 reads CASSLPSRGGTDTQYF. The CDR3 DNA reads TGTGCCAGCAGCCTCCCCAGCCGGGGGGGGACAGATACGCAGTATTTT.

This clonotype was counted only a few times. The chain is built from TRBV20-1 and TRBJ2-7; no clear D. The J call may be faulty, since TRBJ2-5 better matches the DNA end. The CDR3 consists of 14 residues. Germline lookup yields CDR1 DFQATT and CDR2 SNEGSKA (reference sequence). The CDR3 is CSASFLDPRETQYF. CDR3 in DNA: TGCAGTGCTTCATTCCTAGATCCCCGGGAGACCCAGTACTTC.

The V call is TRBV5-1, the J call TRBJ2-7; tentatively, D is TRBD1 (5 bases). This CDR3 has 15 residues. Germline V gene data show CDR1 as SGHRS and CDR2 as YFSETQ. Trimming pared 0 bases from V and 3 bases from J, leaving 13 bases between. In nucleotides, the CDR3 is TGCGCCAGCAGCTTGGGTCCTGCGCAGGGCTACGAGCAGTACTTC. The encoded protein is CASSLGPAQGYEQYF.

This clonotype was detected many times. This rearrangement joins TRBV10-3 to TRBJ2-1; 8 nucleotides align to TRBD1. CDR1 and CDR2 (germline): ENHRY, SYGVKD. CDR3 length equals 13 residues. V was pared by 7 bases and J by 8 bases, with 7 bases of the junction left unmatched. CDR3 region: CAINPTGAHEQFF. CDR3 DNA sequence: TGTGCCATCAACCCGACAGGGGCGCATGAGCAGTTCTTC.

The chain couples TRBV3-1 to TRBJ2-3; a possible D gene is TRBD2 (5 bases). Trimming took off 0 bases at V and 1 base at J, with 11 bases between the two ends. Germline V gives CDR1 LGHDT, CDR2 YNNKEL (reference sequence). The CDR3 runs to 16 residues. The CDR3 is CASSQDLSARTDTQYF. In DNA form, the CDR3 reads TGTGCCAGCAGCCAAGACCTTAGCGCCCGCACAGATACGCAGTATTTT.